The 22 T cell receptor beta chains below all came from one sample that was sequenced in a study of T cell responses to AZD1222 COVID-19 vaccine. TCRdb keeps only in-frame clones here, not all; method: immunoSEQ multiplex PCR. The sample contains more than 150,000 clones, about nine tenths of which appear only once. Sequences were derived from peripheral blood, sampled on day 0 of AZD1222 vaccination. Receptors were obtained from an adult in good health.

This chain joins TRBV6-2 or TRBV6-3 and TRBJ2-1; D is unclear. CDR1 and CDR2 from the germline V gene are MNHEY and SVGEGT. The CDR3 is 13 amino acids. V gave up 6 bases and J gave up 4 bases, with 10 bases separating them. The CDR3 loop is CASSRTVYNEQFF. The CDR3 bases are TGTGCCAGCAGCAGGACGGTTTACAATGAGCAGTTCTTC.

This clone was observed once. This sequence joins TRBV3-1 (or the pseudogene TRBV3-2) and TRBJ2-3, with D perhaps TRBD1 or TRBD2 (6 bases each). Trimming removed 2 bases at V and 5 bases at J, with 23 bases between. The CDR3 length is 18 residues. CDR1 LGHDT and CDR2 YNNKEL come from the germline V gene (reference sequence). CDR3 sequence (DNA): TGTGCCAGCAGCCAAAGTCTCAACCGGGGGCTTTCTAAAGATACGCAGTATTTT. As protein: CASSQSLNRGLSKDTQYF.

The J gene is TRBJ2-3, the V gene TRBV5-5; the D is unclear. Trimming removed 0 bases at V and 5 bases at J, with 1 base between. This CDR3 comprises 11 residues. Germline lookup yields CDR1 SGHKS and CDR2 YYEKEE (reference sequence). CDR3 residues: CASSLEDTQYF. As DNA, the CDR3 is TGTGCCAGCAGCTTGGAAGATACGCAGTATTTT.

The chain combines TRBV27 with TRBJ1-2, with D possibly matching TRBD1 (6 bases). The V gene's germline CDR1 is MNHEY and CDR2 SMNVEV (reference sequence). V gave up 1 base and J gave up 6 bases, with 9 bases separating them. The CDR3 consists of 13 residues. This CDR3 is CASSLWAGDGYTF. The CDR3 DNA sequence: TGTGCCAGCAGTTTATGGGCAGGGGATGGCTACACCTTC.

This rearrangement joins TRBV14 to TRBJ1-2; D not certain. Germline values: CDR1 SGHDN, CDR2 FVKESK. This CDR3 contains 16 residues. V lost 0 bases and J lost 4, with 15 bases in between. DNA for the CDR3: TGTGCCAGCAGCCAAGATCTTGGTGGGGATGTCTATGGCTACACCTTC. This sequence encodes CASSQDLGGDVYGYTF.

This chain links TRBV9 with TRBJ1-2; D ambiguous. The CDR3 totals 13 residues. In germline, CDR1 is SGDLS, CDR2 YYNGEE. V was pared by 2 bases and J by 2 bases, with 7 bases between. This CDR3 reads CASSVRKNYGYTF. CDR3 nucleotide sequence: TGTGCCAGCAGCGTCAGAAAAAACTATGGCTACACCTTC.

This sequence joins TRBV14 and TRBJ2-7; 7 nucleotides agree with TRBD2. CDR1 and CDR2 from the germline V gene are SGHDN and FVKESK. CDR3 length: 15 amino acids. V lost 0 bases, J lost 4 bases, and 6 bases stayed unmatched. The CDR3 loop reads CASSQERLAGYEQYF. The CDR3 coding sequence is TGTGCCAGCAGCCAAGAACGACTAGCAGGGTACGAGCAGTACTTC.

CDR3 DNA: TGTGCCAGCAGCTCTCCGGGCGGACGGACCTATGGCTACACCTTC. Residues: CASSSPGGRTYGYTF. The gene calls are TRBV7-2 and TRBJ1-2; D uncertain. The CDR3 has 15 amino acids. Trimming removed 4 bases from V and 4 bases from J, with 16 bases in between. The germline gives CDR1 SGHTA, CDR2 FQGNSA.

The J gene is TRBJ2-7, the V gene TRBV4-1; D possibly corresponds to TRBD2 (5 bases). The V end was cut by 3 bases, the J end by 3 bases, with 9 bases between. Looked up from germline, CDR1 is MGHRA and CDR2 is YSYEKL. This CDR3 spans 13 amino acids. For the CDR3, the DNA is TGCGCCAGCAGCCAGGGGAGCTTCTACGAGCAGTACTTC. Its protein product is CASSQGSFYEQYF.

This clone has only a few counts. This chain joins TRBV4-2 and TRBJ2-1, with a tentative D call TRBD2 (5 bases). Trimming shortened V by 0 bases and J by 6 bases, and 12 bases separated the two germline ends. Germline V lookup: CDR1 LGHNA, CDR2 YNFKEQ. The CDR3 loop spans 15 amino acids. The DNA for the CDR3 is TGTGCCAGCAGCCAAGAGGACGAAGCGGCCAATGAGCAGTTCTTC. Its translation: CASSQEDEAANEQFF.

The chain uses TRBV10-3 and TRBJ2-7, with no clear D. The length of the CDR3 is 14 residues. Germline CDR1 is ENHRY and CDR2 is SYGVKD. The germline V and J ends were trimmed by 3 bases and 1 base, with 10 bases remaining between them. CDR3 in DNA: TGTGCCATCAGTGACACCCTTCTTTCCTACGAGCAGTACTTC. It is translated as CAISDTLLSYEQYF.

This CDR3 is CASSPPTDTQYF. The CDR3 DNA reads as TGTGCCAGCAGCCCCCCCACAGATACGCAGTATTTT. The chain is built from TRBV7-2 and TRBJ2-3; D is ambiguous. V was cut by 5 bases and J by 2 bases, with 5 bases left in between. The CDR3 loop spans 12 amino acids. Germline V lookup: CDR1 SGHTA, CDR2 FQGNSA.

This chain uses TRBV2 with TRBJ2-1; 7 bases match TRBD2. Germline V gives CDR1 SNHLY, CDR2 FYNNEI. The CDR3 has 14 amino acids. Trimming removed 5 bases from V and 5 bases from J; junction bases left unmatched: 6. Here the CDR3 DNA reads TGTGCCAGCAGTTACCGTGCGGGAGACAATGAGCAGTTCTTC. Protein sequence: CASSYRAGDNEQFF.

The chain employs TRBV7-3 and TRBJ2-5; TRBD1 matches 8 bases. Looked up from germline, CDR1 is SGHTA and CDR2 is FQGTGA. The CDR3 has 16 residues. V dropped 4 bases and J dropped 5; count of bases not matched to a gene: 12. The CDR3 bases are TGTGCCAGCAGCTCTACCCCCGACAGGGGAAGGGAGACCCAGTACTTC. This sequence encodes CASSSTPDRGRETQYF.

V is TRBV19 and J is TRBJ1-1; D remains unclear. CDR3 size: 14 residues. Trimming removed 5 bases at V and 2 bases at J, with 12 bases between. Germline assignment: CDR1 LNHDA and CDR2 SQIVND (reference sequence). The CDR3 DNA sequence: TGTGCCAGTAGTTATCCAGGATTAAACACTGAAGCTTTCTTT. Protein sequence: CASSYPGLNTEAFF.

This rearrangement joins TRBV6-2 or TRBV6-3 to TRBJ2-7; 7 bases are a match to TRBD1. The CDR3 has 14 amino acids. V was pared by 6 bases and J by 0 bases, with 5 bases of the junction left unmatched. Germline CDR1 and CDR2: MNHEY and SVGEGT. The chain's CDR3 is CASSRGQSSYEQYF. DNA of the CDR3: TGTGCCAGCAGCCGGGGACAGTCCTCCTACGAGCAGTACTTC.

The rearrangement links TRBV7-2 to TRBJ1-1, with a possible D match to TRBD1 (6 bases). V gave up 5 bases and J gave up 5 bases, with 12 bases separating them. This CDR3 has 13 residues. CDR1 and CDR2 (germline): SGHTA, FQGNSA. The CDR3 nucleotides are TGTGCCAGCAGCACAAACAGGGATACTGAAGCTTTCTTT. Translated: CASSTNRDTEAFF.

This clone was seen just once. The chain uses TRBV4-3 and TRBJ1-6, with a possible D match to TRBD1 (6 bases). CDR3 length: 16 residues. Per germline, CDR1 LGHNA and CDR2 YSLEER. The V gene lost 2 bases and the J gene lost 14 bases, with 22 bases spanning the gap. This CDR3 reads CASSQSTGPGGGSLHF. CDR3 in DNA: TGCGCCAGCAGCCAAAGTACGGGCCCGGGAGGGGGGTCCCTCCACTTT.

The chain employs TRBV7-3 and TRBJ2-5; D is undetermined. V gave up 5 bases and J gave up 1 base, with 14 bases separating them. Germline CDR1 SGHTA, CDR2 FQGTGA. The CDR3 loop spans 15 amino acids. CDR3 DNA sequence: TGTGCCAGCAGCACAGCCCGTGGCCCCCAAGAGACCCAGTACTTC. Its translation: CASSTARGPQETQYF.

This chain connects TRBV15 to TRBJ1-2; D is unresolved. With 2 bases removed from V and 3 bases from J, the gap between germline ends came to 13 bases. The CDR3 runs 15 residues. Germline CDR1 is LNHNV and CDR2 is YYDKDF (reference sequence). The CDR3: CATSRSTWADYGYTF. The CDR3 DNA reads as TGTGCCACCAGCAGATCCACGTGGGCGGACTATGGCTACACCTTC.

This clone was seen a single time. This sequence joins TRBV27 and TRBJ2-1; D unresolved. CDR1 is MNHEY and CDR2 is SMNVEV in the germline V gene (reference sequence). The CDR3 is made up of 14 amino acids. Trimming pared 3 bases from V and 6 bases from J, leaving 12 bases between. CDR3 DNA: TGTGCCAGCAGTTTTTCCTCCGCTTCCAATGAGCAGTTCTTC. Translation gives CASSFSSASNEQFF.

This chain joins TRBV6-5 and TRBJ1-1, with a weak D call TRBD1 (5 bases). Germline CDR1 reads MNHEY; CDR2 reads SVGAGI. The V gene lost 6 bases and the J gene lost 6 bases, with 11 bases spanning the gap. This CDR3 is 12 amino acids long. For the CDR3, the DNA is TGTGCCAGCAGCCTAGGGGTCCCTGAAGCTTTCTTT. This codes for CASSLGVPEAFF.